Sequencing of this TCR beta chain was carried out in a study of cytomegalovirus exposure and HLA in healthy donors. Study-wide points: High specificity and sensitivity for cytomegalovirus status were reported for the classifier. On later analysis, the bulk of CMV-associated TCR beta chains appeared to be HLA-restricted.

13 Jbeta primers and 60 Vbeta primers were used for the PCR. How the authors handled the data: Counted up in a later analysis, unique TCR beta chains came to about 80 million, with roughly 11 million shared. Measured with immunoSEQ multiplex PCR; TCRdb has only the in-frame clones, and not every one. V and J calls and clone size are those listed in that table; D and trimming were worked out from the DNA. The data show approximately 120,000 clones, with 80% to 85% seen just once and 1.1% held by the top ten. A note on this clone: The target antigen is unknown.

The CDR3 runs to 13 residues. Trimming cost V 9 bases and J 0 bases, with 11 bases left between them. CDR1 and CDR2 from the germline V gene are MNHNS and SASEGT. The source of this sequence is a woman aged 25 to 39 in good health and CMV-seronegative. Material: PBMCs. The chain recombines TRBV6-1 with TRBJ1-1; D not certain. The DNA for the CDR3 is TGTGCCAGTGGGGAGGGATTGAACACTGAAGCTTTCTTT. Protein product: CASGEGLNTEAFF.